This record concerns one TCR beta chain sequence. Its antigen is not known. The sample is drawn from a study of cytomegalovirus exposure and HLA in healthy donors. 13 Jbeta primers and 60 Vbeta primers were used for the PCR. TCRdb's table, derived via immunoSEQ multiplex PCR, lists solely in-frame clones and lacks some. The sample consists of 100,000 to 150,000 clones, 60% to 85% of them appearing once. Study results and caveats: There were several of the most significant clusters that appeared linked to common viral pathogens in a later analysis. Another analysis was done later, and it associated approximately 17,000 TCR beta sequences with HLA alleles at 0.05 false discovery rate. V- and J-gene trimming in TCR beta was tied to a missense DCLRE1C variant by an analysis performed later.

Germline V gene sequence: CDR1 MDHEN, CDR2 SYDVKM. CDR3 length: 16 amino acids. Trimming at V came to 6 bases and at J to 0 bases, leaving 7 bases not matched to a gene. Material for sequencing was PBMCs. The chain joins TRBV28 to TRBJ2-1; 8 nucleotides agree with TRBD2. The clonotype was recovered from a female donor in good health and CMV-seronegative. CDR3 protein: CASSGGRKSSYNEQFF. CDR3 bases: TGTGCCAGCAGCGGCGGGAGGAAAAGCTCCTACAATGAGCAGTTCTTC.